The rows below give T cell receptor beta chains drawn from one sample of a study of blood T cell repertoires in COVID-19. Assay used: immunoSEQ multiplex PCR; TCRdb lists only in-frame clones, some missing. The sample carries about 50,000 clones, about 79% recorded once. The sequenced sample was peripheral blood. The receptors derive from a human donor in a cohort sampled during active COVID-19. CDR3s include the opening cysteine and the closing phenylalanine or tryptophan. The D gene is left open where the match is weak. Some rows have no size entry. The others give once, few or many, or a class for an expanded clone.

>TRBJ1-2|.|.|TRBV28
TGTGCCAGCAGTTTAGCAGGGTCCCTGTGGGATGGCTACACCTTC
CASSLAGSLWDGYTF
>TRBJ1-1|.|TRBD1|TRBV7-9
TGTGCCAGCAGCCTTGGGACAGCCCCTGAAGCTTTCTTT
CASSLGTAPEAFF
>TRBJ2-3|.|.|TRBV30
TGTGCCTGCGCCCTAGCAGGCGTCACAGATACGCAGTATTTT
CACALAGVTDTQYF
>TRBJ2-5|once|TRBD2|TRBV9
TGTGCCAGCAGCGTAGTAGCGGCGGGGGACACCCAGTACTTC
CASSVVAAGDTQYF
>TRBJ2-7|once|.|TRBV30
TGTGCCTGGAGTCAGGGCAGATACGAGCAGTACTTC
CAWSQGRYEQYF
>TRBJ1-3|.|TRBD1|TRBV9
TGTGCCAGCAGCTCCTCGGGACAGGGGACACTTGGAAACACCATATATTTT
CASSSSGQGTLGNTIYF
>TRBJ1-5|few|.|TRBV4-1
TGCGCCAGCAGCCAAGAGCAGGGCCCGCAGCCCCAGCATTTT
CASSQEQGPQPQHF
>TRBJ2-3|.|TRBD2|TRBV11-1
TGTGCCAGCAGCTCTAGCGGGAGCTGGGGAGATACGCAGTATTTT
CASSSSGSWGDTQYF
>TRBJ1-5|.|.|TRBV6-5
TGTGCCAGCAGCCGCGGGGGGCAGGGGAATCAGCCCCAGCATTTT
CASSRGGQGNQPQHF
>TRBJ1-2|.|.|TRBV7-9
TGTGCCAGCAGCTTTACCAACCCCTACCAAGGACACAACTATGGCTACACCTTC
CASSFTNPYQGHNYGYTF
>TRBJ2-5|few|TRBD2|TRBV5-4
TGTGCCAGCAGCTGGACTAGTATGGCATCCCAAGAGACCCAGTACTTC
CASSWTSMASQETQYF
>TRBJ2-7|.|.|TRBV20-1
TGCAGTGCTTTGCGGGACTACGAGCAGTACTTC
CSALRDYEQYF
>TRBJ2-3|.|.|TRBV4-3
TGCGCCAGCAGCCAAGAAGGCGGGGACGGAGATACGCAGTATTTT
CASSQEGGDGDTQYF
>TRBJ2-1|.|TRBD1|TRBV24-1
TGTGCCACCAGTGATTTGCAGGGACAGGGCCTACTCGACGAGCAGTTCTTC
CATSDLQGQGLLDEQFF
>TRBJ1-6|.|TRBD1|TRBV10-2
TGCGCCAGCAGTGACCCGACAGGGGCCTCCTATAATTCACCCCTCCACTTT
CASSDPTGASYNSPLHF
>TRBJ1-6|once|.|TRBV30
TGTGCCTGGAGTGGAGGGAATAGTCGGAATTCACCCCTCCACTTT
CAWSGGNSRNSPLHF
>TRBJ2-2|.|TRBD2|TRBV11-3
TGTGCCAGCAGCTCGGGAGGTTCCGCTGGGGAGCTGTTTTTT
CASSSGGSAGELFF
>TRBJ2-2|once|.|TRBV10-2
TGCGCCAGCATTGGGGGGAAACTGAACACCGGGGAGCTGTTTTTT
CASIGGKLNTGELFF
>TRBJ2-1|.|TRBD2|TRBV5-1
TGCGCCAGCAGCTTGGGTGGGACTAGCGGGAGAGGTGAGCAGTTCTTC
CASSLGGTSGRGEQFF
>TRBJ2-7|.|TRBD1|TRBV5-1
TGCGCCAGCAGCTTGGAAGGGACAGCCTACGAGCAGTACTTC
CASSLEGTAYEQYF
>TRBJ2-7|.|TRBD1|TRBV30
TGTGCCTGGAGTGTGGGACAGGGGATAAACGAGCAGTACTTC
CAWSVGQGINEQYF
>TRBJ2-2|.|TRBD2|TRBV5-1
TGCGCCAGCAGCCCCTGGACTAGCGGGAGTACCGGGGAGCTGTTTTTT
CASSPWTSGSTGELFF
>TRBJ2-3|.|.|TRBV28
TGTGCCAGCAGTCTACAGGGAATTGGCACAGATACGCAGTATTTT
CASSLQGIGTDTQYF
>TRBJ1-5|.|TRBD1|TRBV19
TGTGCCAGTAGTAACATCTTGTGGACAGGGAGTTTTCAGCCCCAGCATTTT
CASSNILWTGSFQPQHF
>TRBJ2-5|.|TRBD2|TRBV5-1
TGCGCCAGCAGCTTGGTTACTAGCGGGACCGAGACCCAGTACTTC
CASSLVTSGTETQYF
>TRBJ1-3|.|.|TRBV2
TGTGCCAGCGGTATCTCGGGGAGCTCTGGAAACACCATATATTTT
CASGISGSSGNTIYF
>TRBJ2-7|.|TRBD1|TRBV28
TGTGCCAGCAGCCTTCCAGGGGGCGAGCAGTACTTC
CASSLPGGEQYF
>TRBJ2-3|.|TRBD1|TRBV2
TGTGCCAGCACCCGTCAACAGGGGGCCTCAGATACGCAGTATTTT
CASTRQQGASDTQYF
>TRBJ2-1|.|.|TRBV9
TGTGCCAGCAGCGTCGGGCTAGCGAGGGCCAATGAGCAGTTCTTC
CASSVGLARANEQFF
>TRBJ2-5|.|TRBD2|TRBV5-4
TGTGCCAGCAGCCACGTGGGGAGGGCTCGGGAGACCCAGTACTTC
CASSHVGRARETQYF
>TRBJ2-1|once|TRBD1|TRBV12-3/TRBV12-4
TGTGCCAGCAGTGGGGACAGATACAATGAGCAGTTCTTC
CASSGDRYNEQFF
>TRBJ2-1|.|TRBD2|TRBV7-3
TGTGCCAGCAGCACATATACAGCGGGAGGCGAGCAGTTCTTC
CASSTYTAGGEQFF
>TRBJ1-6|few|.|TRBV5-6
TGTGCCAGCAGCTCGCGACTCATTTCACCCCTCCACTTT
CASSSRLISPLHF
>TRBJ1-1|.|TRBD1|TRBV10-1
TGCGCCAGCAGTGGACAGGGGATGAACACTGAAGCTTTCTTT
CASSGQGMNTEAFF
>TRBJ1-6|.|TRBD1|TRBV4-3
TGCGCCAGCAGCCTAAATCCGGGACAGGGAAATTCACCCCTCCACTTT
CASSLNPGQGNSPLHF
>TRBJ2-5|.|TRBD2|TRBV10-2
TGCGCCAGCAGTGCCTCACTAGCGGGAGTGAATGAGACCCAGTACTTC
CASSASLAGVNETQYF
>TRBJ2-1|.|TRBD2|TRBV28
TGTGCCAGCTACGCGGGAGGCTACAATGAGCAGTTCTTC
CASYAGGYNEQFF
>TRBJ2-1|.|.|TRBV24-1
TGTGCCACCAGTGCTGGGCAGTGGAATGAGCAGTTCTTC
CATSAGQWNEQFF
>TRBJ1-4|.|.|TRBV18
TGTGCCAGCTCACCACGGGCAACAACTAATGAAAAACTGTTTTTT
CASSPRATTNEKLFF
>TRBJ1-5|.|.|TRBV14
TGTGCCAGCAGCCAAGTCCTGGGGCCCTATAGCAATCAGCCCCAGCATTTT
CASSQVLGPYSNQPQHF
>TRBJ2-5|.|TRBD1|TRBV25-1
TGTGCCAGCAGTGACACAGGGGCCGAGACCCAGTACTTC
CASSDTGAETQYF
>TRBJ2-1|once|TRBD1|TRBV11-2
TGTGCCAGCAGCAACAGGGGAATGTTGAATTACAATGAGCAGTTCTTC
CASSNRGMLNYNEQFF
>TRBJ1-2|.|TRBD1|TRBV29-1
TGCAGCGCCCAAGGGGGCCGCGCTAGCTACACCTTC
CSAQGGRASYTF
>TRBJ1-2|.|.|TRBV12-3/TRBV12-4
TGTGCCAGCAGTTTAGAGAGTAACTATGGCTACACCTTC
CASSLESNYGYTF
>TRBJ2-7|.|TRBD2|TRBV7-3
TGTGCCAGCACCACTAGCGACTACGAGCAGTACTTC
CASTTSDYEQYF
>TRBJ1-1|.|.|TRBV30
TGTGCCGCCCAGACGGGAGGCACTGAAGCTTTCTTT
CAAQTGGTEAFF